The table lists the clone carrying this T cell receptor beta chain with a few counts. Its antigen is undetermined. PCR involved 60 Vbeta and 13 Jbeta primers. TCRdb keeps only in-frame clones here, not all; method: immunoSEQ multiplex PCR. The sample carries some 110,000 clones, 9.5% to 15% recorded once. This entry comes from a study of cytomegalovirus exposure and HLA in healthy donors. Study-wide findings and caveats: Analysis performed later showed TCR beta chains linked to HLA being more clonally expanded than equally common others. Overall, around 160 TCR beta chains were annotated as cytomegalovirus-associated.

The trim removed 8 bases at V and 5 bases at J, leaving 3 bases unmatched. Germline lookup yields CDR1 MNHEY and CDR2 SMNVEV (reference sequence). The CDR3 contains 14 residues. The V and J genes are TRBV27 and TRBJ2-1; the match to TRBD2 covers 13 bases. The specimen sequenced was PBMCs. This clonotype originated in a man between 35 and 55 years old in good health and CMV-seropositive. CDR3 bases: TGTGCCAGCGAACTAGCGGGAGGGAACAATGAGCAGTTCTTC. Residues: CASELAGGNNEQFF.